Below are 3 T cell receptor beta chains sequenced from a single sample in a study of regulatory T cells in long-lasting Graves disease. HTBI primers from iRepertoire and Arm-PCR of CDR3 regions yielded the TCR beta libraries. MiXCR, run by TCRdb on the multiplex PCR reads, gives a single entry per CDR3 protein. The sample yields roughly 560,000 distinct CDR3 sequences, roughly 15% seen once. Time point noted: newly diagnosed GD, antithyroid drugs for less than 3 months. With RNA extracted from PBMCs as input, the TCR library was made. This sample also belongs to another study, concerning T cells in Graves' hyperthyroidism and ophthalmopathy.

The material was peripheral blood mononuclear cells (PBMCs), obtained at new diagnosis, from a patient treated with antithyroid drugs. Receptors were obtained from a woman aged 35-60 years with Graves disease.

In DNA form, the CDR3 reads TGTGCCAGTAGTGCCTTGGACAGGGCTCAGCCCCAGCATTTT. This encodes CASSALDRAQPQHF. The V gene is TRBV19, the J gene TRBJ1-5; 8 positions match TRBD1. The junction had 6 bases not matched to a gene; V was cut back by 5 bases and J by 6 bases. Germline V gene sequence: CDR1 LNHDA, CDR2 SQIVND (reference sequence). The CDR3 contains 14 residues. Full variable domain (rest looked up from reference TRBV19 and TRBJ1-5): DGGITQSPKYLFRKEGQNVTLSCEQNLNHDAMYWYRQDPGQGLRLIYYSQIVNDFQKGDIAEGYSVSREKKESFPLTVTSAQKNPTAFYLCASSALDRAQPQHFGDGTRLSIL.

About this clonotype itself: A single base separates this from a much larger clone, so it may be a read error. This sequence joins TRBV18 and TRBJ1-2; 7 nucleotides align to TRBD1. Germline CDR1 and CDR2: KGHSH and LQKENI. The CDR3 runs to 15 residues. The J segment lost 7 bases and the V segment lost 3 bases, leaving 11 bases of the junction unmatched. CDR3 region: CASSPLQGSGCGYTF. Written as DNA, the CDR3 is TGTGCCAGCTCACCGCTACAGGGGAGTGGCTGTGGCTACACCTTC.

This sequence joins TRBV7-8 and TRBJ1-4; 9 positions match TRBD1. There are 18 residues in the CDR3. V lost 2 bases and J lost 10; bases outside the gene matches: 17. Germline V gene data show CDR1 as SGHVS and CDR2 as FQNEAQ. This chain's CDR3 is CASSLTRFGDRAFTKLFF. Here the CDR3 DNA reads TGTGCCAGCAGCTTAACTAGATTTGGGGACAGGGCGTTTACAAAACTGTTTTTT.